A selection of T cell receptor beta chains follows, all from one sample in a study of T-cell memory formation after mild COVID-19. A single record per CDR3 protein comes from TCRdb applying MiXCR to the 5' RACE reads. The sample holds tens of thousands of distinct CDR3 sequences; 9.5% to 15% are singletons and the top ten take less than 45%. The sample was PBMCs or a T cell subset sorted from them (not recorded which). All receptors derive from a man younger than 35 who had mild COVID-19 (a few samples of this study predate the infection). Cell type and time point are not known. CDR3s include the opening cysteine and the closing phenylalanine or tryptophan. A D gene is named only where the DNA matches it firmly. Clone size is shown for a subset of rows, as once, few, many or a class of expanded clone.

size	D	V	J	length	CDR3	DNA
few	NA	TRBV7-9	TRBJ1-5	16	CASSPPGGRSNQPQHF	TGTGCCAGCAGCCCTCCTGGGGGTAGGAGCAATCAGCCCCAGCATTTT
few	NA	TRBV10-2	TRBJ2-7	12	CASSDGNYEQYF	TGCGCCAGCAGTGACGGGAACTACGAGCAGTACTTC
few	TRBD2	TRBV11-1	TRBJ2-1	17	CASSLRRGNLLYNEQFF	TGTGCCAGCAGCTTAAGGCGGGGGAACCTCCTTTACAATGAGCAGTTCTTC
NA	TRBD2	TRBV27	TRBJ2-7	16	CASSLWGTSGSYEQYF	TGTGCCAGCAGTTTATGGGGGACTAGCGGCTCCTACGAGCAGTACTTC
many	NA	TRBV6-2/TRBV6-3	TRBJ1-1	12	CASTDGRTEAFF	TGTGCCAGCACCGACGGGAGGACTGAAGCTTTCTTT
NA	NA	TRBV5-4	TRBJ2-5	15	CASSFFREGEETQYF	TGTGCCAGCAGCTTTTTCAGGGAGGGGGAAGAGACCCAGTACTTC
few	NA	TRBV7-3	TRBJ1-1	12	CASSPGEAEAFF	TGTGCCAGCAGCCCCGGGGAAGCTGAAGCTTTCTTT
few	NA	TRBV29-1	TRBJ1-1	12	CSVEGRDTEAFF	TGCAGCGTTGAGGGCAGGGACACTGAAGCTTTCTTT
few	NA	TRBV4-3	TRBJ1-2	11	CASSEGYGYTF	TGCGCCAGCAGTGAGGGGTATGGCTACACCTTC
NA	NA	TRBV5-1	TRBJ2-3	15	CASSAGQPGTDTQYF	TGCGCCAGCAGCGCCGGCCAGCCTGGCACAGATACGCAGTATTTT
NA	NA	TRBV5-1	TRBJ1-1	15	CASSLLLVRDTEAFF	TGCGCCAGCAGCTTGCTTTTGGTGCGCGACACTGAAGCTTTCTTT
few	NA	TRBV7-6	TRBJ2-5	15	CASSLRLRRKETQYF	TGTGCCAGCAGCTTACGCTTGAGACGGAAAGAGACCCAGTACTTC
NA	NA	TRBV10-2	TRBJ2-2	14	CASSNSANTGELFF	TGCGCCAGCAGTAATAGCGCGAACACCGGGGAGCTGTTTTTT
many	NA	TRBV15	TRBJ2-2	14	CATSRDLGGGELFF	TGTGCCACCAGCAGAGATTTGGGGGGCGGGGAGCTGTTTTTT
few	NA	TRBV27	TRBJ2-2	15	CASSLGALNTGELFF	TGTGCCAGCAGCCTAGGGGCCTTGAACACCGGGGAGCTGTTTTTT
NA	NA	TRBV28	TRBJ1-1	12	CASSSPPYEAFF	TGTGCCAGCAGTTCCCCCCCCTATGAAGCTTTCTTT
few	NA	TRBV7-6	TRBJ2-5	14	CASSQRTDQETQYF	TGTGCCAGCAGCCAGAGGACGGACCAAGAGACCCAGTACTTC
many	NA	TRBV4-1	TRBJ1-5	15	CASSQVAGANQPQHF	TGCGCCAGCAGCCAAGTAGCAGGGGCCAATCAGCCCCAGCATTTT
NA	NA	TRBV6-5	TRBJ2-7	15	CASTYSWGDTYEQYF	TGTGCCAGCACTTACTCTTGGGGGGATACCTACGAGCAGTACTTC
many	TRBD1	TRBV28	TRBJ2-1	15	CASRQGQEYYNEQFF	TGTGCCAGCAGACAAGGACAGGAATACTACAATGAGCAGTTCTTC
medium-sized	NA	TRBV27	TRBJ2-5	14	CASSLDSTQETQYF	TGTGCCAGCAGTTTAGACAGCACACAAGAGACCCAGTACTTC
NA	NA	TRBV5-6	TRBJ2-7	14	CASSLGAAPYEQYF	TGTGCCAGCAGCCTGGGGGCAGCCCCCTACGAGCAGTACTTC
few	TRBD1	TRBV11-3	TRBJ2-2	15	CASSSDRGGTGELFF	TGTGCCAGCAGCTCAGACAGGGGCGGGACCGGGGAGCTGTTTTTT
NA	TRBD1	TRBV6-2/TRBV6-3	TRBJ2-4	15	CASSGDGTGKNIQYF	TGTGCCAGCAGCGGAGATGGGACAGGAAAAAACATTCAGTACTTC
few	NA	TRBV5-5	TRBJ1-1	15	CASSLEGGVNTEAFF	TGTGCCAGCAGCTTGGAAGGCGGAGTGAACACTGAAGCTTTCTTT
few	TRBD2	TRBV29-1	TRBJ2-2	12	CSVEAGVGELFF	TGCAGCGTTGAGGCGGGGGTCGGGGAGCTGTTTTTT
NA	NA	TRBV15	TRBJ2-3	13	CATSRIRTDTQYF	TGTGCCACCAGCAGAATCCGCACAGATACGCAGTATTTT
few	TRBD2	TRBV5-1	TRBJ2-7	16	CASSSPSGGKVGEQYF	TGCGCCAGCAGCTCCCCATCGGGGGGAAAGGTGGGCGAGCAGTACTTC
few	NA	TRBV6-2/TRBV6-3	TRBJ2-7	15	CASSYSGESTYEQYF	TGTGCCAGCAGTTACTCGGGCGAGAGCACCTACGAGCAGTACTTC
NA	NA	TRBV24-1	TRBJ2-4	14	CATSDGQGIDIQYF	TGTGCCACCAGTGATGGCCAGGGGATTGACATTCAGTACTTC
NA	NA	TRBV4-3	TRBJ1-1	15	CASSPREGLNTEAFF	TGCGCCAGCAGCCCTCGCGAGGGTTTGAACACTGAAGCTTTCTTT
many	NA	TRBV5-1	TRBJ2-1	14	CASSLRRGAGEQFF	TGCGCCAGCAGCTTACGCCGCGGGGCAGGGGAGCAGTTCTTC
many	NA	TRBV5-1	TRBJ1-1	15	CASRIRGAGNTEAFF	TGCGCCAGCCGAATCCGGGGGGCTGGAAACACTGAAGCTTTCTTT
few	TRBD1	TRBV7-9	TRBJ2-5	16	CASSLGTGGLRETQYF	TGTGCCAGCAGCTTGGGGACAGGGGGCCTAAGAGAGACCCAGTACTTC
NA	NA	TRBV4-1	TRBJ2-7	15	CASSQEWGLAYEQYF	TGCGCCAGCAGCCAAGAGTGGGGACTGGCCTACGAGCAGTACTTC
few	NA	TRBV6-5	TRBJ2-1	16	CASIADLAGTDNEQFF	TGTGCCAGTATCGCTGACCTCGCGGGGACCGACAATGAGCAGTTCTTC
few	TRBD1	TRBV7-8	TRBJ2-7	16	CASSYGPTGDSYEQYF	TGTGCCAGCAGCTACGGCCCGACAGGGGACTCCTACGAGCAGTACTTC
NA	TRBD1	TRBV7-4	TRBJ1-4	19	CASSSPTGTGSCTNEKLFF	TGTGCCAGCAGCTCGCCAACCGGGACAGGGAGTTGTACTAATGAAAAACTGTTTTTT